Presented here are 11 T cell receptor beta chains from one specimen sequenced in a study of cytomegalovirus exposure and HLA in healthy donors. A multiplex PCR was run with 60 Vbeta primers and 13 Jbeta primers. The data were produced by immunoSEQ multiplex PCR, yet TCRdb's version contains in-frame clones alone and is incomplete. The sample includes about 120,000 clones, around three quarters of them seen just once. The sequenced material came from PBMCs. The receptors derive from a man between 18 and 35 years old in good health and CMV-seronegative.

V and J are TRBV19 and TRBJ2-1; 12 bases are shared with TRBD1. Germline V gene lookup returns CDR1 LNHDA and CDR2 SQIVND (reference sequence). Trimming cost V 5 bases and J 7 bases; bases outside gene matches: 12. The CDR3 covers 17 residues. The CDR3 DNA reads as TGTGCCAGTAGTTCTCGTCCCGGGACAGGGGGCATGAATGAGCAGTTCTTC. Its translation is CASSSRPGTGGMNEQFF.

The chain combines TRBV7-3 with TRBJ2-3; 10 bases match TRBD2. After removal of 1 base from V and 3 bases from J, the junction contained 7 bases not matched to a gene. The CDR3 is 17 amino acids. Germline CDR1 SGHTA, CDR2 FQGTGA. For the CDR3, the DNA is TGTGCCAGCAGCTTAAGGCCTAGCGGGAGTGGGACAGATACGCAGTATTTT. It yields the protein CASSLRPSGSGTDTQYF.

V usage is TRBV6-1 and J usage is TRBJ1-1; D not resolved. The germline V gene encodes CDR1 MNHNS and CDR2 SASEGT. Trimming removed 6 bases from V and 5 bases from J, with 13 bases in between. The CDR3 has 13 residues. The CDR3 protein is CASRSSGGTEAFF. The CDR3 DNA is TGTGCCAGCAGAAGCTCGGGTGGTACTGAAGCTTTCTTT.

As regards this clone: The conserved final phenylalanine or tryptophan is absent from the CDR3, which likely points to a read error. This sequence joins TRBV7-9 and TRBJ1-1; possibly TRBD1 for D (5 bases). V gave up 4 bases and J gave up 4 bases, with 13 bases separating them. This CDR3 has 14 residues. CDR1 is SEHNR, CDR2 FQNEAQ, per germline (reference sequence). The CDR3 coding sequence is TGTGCCAGCAGCTCACGTCAGGGAAGCACTGAAGCTTTCCTT. As protein: CASSSRQGSTEAFL.

The chain is built from TRBV29-1 and TRBJ2-7, with 7 bases fitting TRBD2. The CDR3 extends over 13 amino acids. Losses at the gene ends were 6 bases for V and 2 bases for J; bases not matched to a gene: 7. The germline V gene encodes CDR1 SQVTM and CDR2 ANQGSEA. CDR3 in amino acids: CSVSGIETYEQYF. CDR3 in DNA: TGCAGCGTGAGCGGGATCGAAACCTACGAGCAGTACTTC.

The chain joins TRBV19 to TRBJ2-1; no clear D. CDR1 and CDR2 from the germline V gene are LNHDA and SQIVND (reference sequence). With 5 bases removed from V and 4 bases from J, the gap between germline ends came to 9 bases. The CDR3 totals 13 residues. CDR3 residues: CASSPILYNEQFF. The DNA for the CDR3 is TGTGCCAGTAGTCCGATACTATACAATGAGCAGTTCTTC. Complete variable domain (other parts from reference TRBV19 and TRBJ2-1): DGGITQSPKYLFRKEGQNVTLSCEQNLNHDAMYWYRQDPGQGLRLIYYSQIVNDFQKGDIAEGYSVSREKKESFPLTVTSAQKNPTAFYLCASSPILYNEQFFGPGTRLTVL.

The chain employs TRBV9 and TRBJ2-3, with 9 bases matching TRBD2. Germline assignment: CDR1 SGDLS and CDR2 YYNGEE. J lost 0 bases, V lost 2 bases, and 4 bases had no gene match. CDR3 length: 16 amino acids. CDR3 region: CASSVFSGSSTDTQYF. In DNA, the CDR3 is TGTGCCAGCAGCGTCTTTAGCGGGAGTAGCACAGATACGCAGTATTTT.

The count of this clone is one. The V and J genes are TRBV5-1 and TRBJ1-2; a possible D gene is TRBD1 (5 bases). The germline V and J ends were trimmed by 3 bases and 5 bases, with 14 bases remaining between them. The CDR3 length is 14 residues. Germline CDR1 reads SGHRS; CDR2 reads YFSETQ. The CDR3 region is CASSSSSGGYGYTF. The CDR3 region has the DNA TGCGCCAGCAGCTCCTCCTCCGGGGGGTATGGCTACACCTTC.

V usage is TRBV9 and J usage is TRBJ2-7; 7 nucleotides match TRBD2. CDR1 and CDR2 (germline): SGDLS, YYNGEE. The ends lost 4 bases at V and 2 bases at J; junction bases unmatched: 9. This CDR3 region has 15 residues. The CDR3 protein is CASSPRGTTAYEQYF. The CDR3 DNA is TGTGCCAGCAGCCCACGAGGGACTACCGCCTACGAGCAGTACTTC.

This rearrangement joins TRBV27 to TRBJ1-5; weak D call: TRBD1 (5 bases). Trimming left V 5 bases short and J 6 bases short, with 17 bases between. Germline V CDR1 and CDR2: MNHEY, SMNVEV (reference sequence). The CDR3 totals 15 residues. The CDR3 nucleotides read TGTGCCAGCAGTCCCCGGACAAGCCCCGGTCAGCCCCAGCATTTT. Protein product: CASSPRTSPGQPQHF.

The chain carries TRBV2 and TRBJ2-3; D gene ambiguous. Germline loops: CDR1 SNHLY, CDR2 FYNNEI. This CDR3 is built from 12 residues. Trimming cost V 6 bases and J 2 bases, with 6 bases left between them. CDR3 in DNA: TGTGCCAGCAGGAGGATCACAGATACGCAGTATTTT. Translated: CASRRITDTQYF.